This TCR beta chain emerged from a study of blood T cell repertoires in COVID-19. Per the study methods: Estimated nucleated cell counts came from reference gene primer amplification. TCRdb keeps only in-frame clones here, not all; method: immunoSEQ multiplex PCR. V and J calls and clone size are copied from that table; D and trimming were computed from the DNA. The table lists 25,000 to 30,000 clones, over 70% of them singletons. J was trimmed by 8 bases and V by 2 bases; bases with no gene match: 7. The CDR3 runs 14 residues. Germline V gene data show CDR1 as SEHNR and CDR2 as FQNEAQ (reference sequence).

V usage is TRBV7-9 and J usage is TRBJ1-2, with TRBD1 identical over 8 bases. The sample consisted of peripheral blood. This clonotype was sampled from a woman aged 60-70 years with acute or convalescent COVID-19. CDR3 sequence: CASSLYQGAGGYTF. For the CDR3, the DNA is TGTGCCAGCAGCTTATATCAGGGGGCGGGCGGCTACACCTTC.